In its sample, the clone carrying this T cell receptor (beta chain) was seen many times. This entry is derived from a study of blood T cell repertoires in COVID-19. Study-wide background: T cells, B-cell-depleted T cells, or PBMCs supplied cDNA or gDNA.

The ends were cut back, 0 bases at V and 2 bases at J, with 8 bases in the middle. The length of the CDR3 is 15 residues. In germline, CDR1 is LGHNA, CDR2 YNFKEQ. The protocol was immunoSEQ multiplex PCR, while the TCRdb copy is restricted to in-frame clones and leaves out a portion. This table holds 200,000 to 250,000 clones, around four fifths found once. The receptor was isolated from a woman of 80 years or more with active or convalescent COVID-19. The rearrangement joins TRBV4-2 to TRBJ2-1; D is unresolved. The sequencing input was peripheral blood. The CDR3 reads CASSQDLGPYNEQFF. The CDR3, as DNA: TGTGCCAGCAGCCAAGACCTAGGCCCCTACAATGAGCAGTTCTTC.